This TCR beta chain was observed in a study of T cell repertoires in cytomegalovirus infection. Study-wide context: The study used recently identified HLA-C-restricted and well-studied HLA-B-restricted CMV epitopes.

Study outcomes and limitations: Frequencies of public TCR beta families were cumulated, and this identified carriers of CMV plus the relevant HLA.

In germline, CDR1 is LNHDA, CDR2 SQIVND (reference sequence). The V end was cut by 7 bases, the J end by 3 bases, with 16 bases between. The CDR3 extends over 15 amino acids. MiXCR was run by TCRdb on the reads, yielding one entry per CDR3 protein. The table has about 310,000 distinct CDR3 sequences, approximately 25% seen once; the top ten hold 10% to 15%. In its sample, this clonotype was seen a few times. Its cognate antigen is unknown. The chain combines TRBV19 with TRBJ1-5; weak D call: TRBD1 (5 bases). The clonotype originates from a human donor in good health (CMV status not recorded). Some clones in this sample may be carry-over from other donors' samples. The input for sequencing was cultured PBMCs, taken from culture after CMV antigen stimulation. The CDR3 loop reads CASILAGPSNQPQHF. CDR3 coding DNA: TGTGCCAGTATCTTAGCAGGGCCTTCCAATCAGCCCCAGCATTTT.